This T cell receptor (beta chain) was found in a study of cytomegalovirus exposure and HLA in healthy donors. Study-wide findings and caveats: Per a prior analysis, the majority of TCR beta V segments were productive roughly 90% or roughly 30% of the time.

V lost 3 bases to trimming and J lost 4 bases; unmatched junction nucleotides: 1. The germline gives CDR1 GTSNPN, CDR2 SVGIG (reference sequence). CDR3 length equals 13 residues. The PCR ran on 60 Vbeta and 13 Jbeta primers. Only in-frame clones appear in the TCRdb table, and some are missing; sequencing was by immunoSEQ multiplex PCR. The table lists about 150,000 clones, less than 65% of them singletons, with around 2.9% in the top ten. Points on this clone: The antigen remains unidentified.

The chain uses TRBV30 and TRBJ2-1; TRBD1 matches 9 bases. Sequencing input: PBMCs. The TCR was taken from a woman in her 30s in good health and CMV-seropositive. The CDR3 nucleotides read TGTGCCTGGAGGGGACAGGGTTACAATGAGCAGTTCTTC. Encoded protein: CAWRGQGYNEQFF.